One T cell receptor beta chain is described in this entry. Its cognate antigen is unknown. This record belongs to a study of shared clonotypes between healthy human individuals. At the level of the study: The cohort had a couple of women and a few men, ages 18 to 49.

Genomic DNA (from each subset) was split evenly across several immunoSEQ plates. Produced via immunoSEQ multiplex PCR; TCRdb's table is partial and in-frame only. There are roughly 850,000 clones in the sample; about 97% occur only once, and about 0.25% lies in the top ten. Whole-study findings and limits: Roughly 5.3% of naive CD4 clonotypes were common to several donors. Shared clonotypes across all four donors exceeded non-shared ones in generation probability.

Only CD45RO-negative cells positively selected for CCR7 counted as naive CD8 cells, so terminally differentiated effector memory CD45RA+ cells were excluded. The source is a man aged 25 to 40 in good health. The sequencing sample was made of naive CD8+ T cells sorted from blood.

CDR3 sequence (DNA): TGTGCCAGCAGCGTAACTAGCGAGGCCTACGAGCAGTACTTC. It codes for CASSVTSEAYEQYF. The rearrangement joins TRBV9 to TRBJ2-7, with 7 bases identical to TRBD2. J gave up 2 bases and V 1 base, and 3 bases lay outside the gene matches. This CDR3 contains 14 residues. Germline V gene sequence: CDR1 SGDLS, CDR2 YYNGEE.